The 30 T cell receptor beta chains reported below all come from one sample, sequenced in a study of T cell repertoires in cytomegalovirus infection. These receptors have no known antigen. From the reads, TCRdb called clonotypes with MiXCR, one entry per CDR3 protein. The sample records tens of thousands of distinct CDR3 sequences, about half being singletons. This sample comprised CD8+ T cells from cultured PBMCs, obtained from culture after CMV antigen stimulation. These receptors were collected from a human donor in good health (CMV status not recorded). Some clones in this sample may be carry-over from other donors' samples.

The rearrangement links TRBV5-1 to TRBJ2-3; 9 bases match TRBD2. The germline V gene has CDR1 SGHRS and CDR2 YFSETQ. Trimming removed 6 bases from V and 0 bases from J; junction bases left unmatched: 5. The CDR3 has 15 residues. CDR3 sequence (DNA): TGCGCCAGCACCCCAGGACTAGCGAGCACAGATACGCAGTATTTT. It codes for CASTPGLASTDTQYF.

CDR3 residues: CASSLPPSMGTTEAFF. The CDR3 DNA reads TGTGCCAGCAGTTTACCCCCTTCAATGGGGACCACTGAAGCTTTCTTT. The V gene is TRBV27, the J gene TRBJ1-1; maybe TRBD1 (5 bases). The V end was cut by 2 bases, the J end by 4 bases, with 17 bases between. Per germline, CDR1 MNHEY and CDR2 SMNVEV (reference sequence). The CDR3 covers 16 residues.

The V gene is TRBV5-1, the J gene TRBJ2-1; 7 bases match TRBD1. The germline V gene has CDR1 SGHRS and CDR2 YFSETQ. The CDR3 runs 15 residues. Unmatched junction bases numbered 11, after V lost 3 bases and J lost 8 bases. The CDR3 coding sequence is TGCGCCAGCAGCTCACGACAGGGTGAGGCGGATGAGCAGTTCTTC. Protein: CASSSRQGEADEQFF.

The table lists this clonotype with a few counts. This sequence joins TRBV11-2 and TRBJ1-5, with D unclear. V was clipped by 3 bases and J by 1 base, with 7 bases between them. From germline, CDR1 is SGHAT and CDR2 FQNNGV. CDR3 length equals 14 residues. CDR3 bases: TGTGCCAGCAGCTTTGAAGGGAGCAATCAGCCCCAGCATTTT. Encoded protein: CASSFEGSNQPQHF.

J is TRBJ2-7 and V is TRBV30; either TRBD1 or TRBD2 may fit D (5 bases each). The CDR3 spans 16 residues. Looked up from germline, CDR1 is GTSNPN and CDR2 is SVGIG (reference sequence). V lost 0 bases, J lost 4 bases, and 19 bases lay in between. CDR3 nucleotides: TGTGCCTGGAGTGTACCTAGCCCCGGGACCCAGTACGAGCAGTACTTC. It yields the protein CAWSVPSPGTQYEQYF.

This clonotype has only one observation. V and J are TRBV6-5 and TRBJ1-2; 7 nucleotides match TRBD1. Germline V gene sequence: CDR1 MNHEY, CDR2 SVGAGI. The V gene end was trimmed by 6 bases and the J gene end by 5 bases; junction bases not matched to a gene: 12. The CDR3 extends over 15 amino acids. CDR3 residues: CASSGNTGEGYGYTF. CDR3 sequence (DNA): TGTGCCAGCAGCGGCAATACAGGGGAAGGATATGGCTACACCTTC.

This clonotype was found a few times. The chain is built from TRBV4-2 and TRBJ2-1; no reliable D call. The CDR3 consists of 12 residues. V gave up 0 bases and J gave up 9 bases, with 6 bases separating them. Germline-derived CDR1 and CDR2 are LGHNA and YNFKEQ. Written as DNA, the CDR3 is TGTGCCAGCAGCCAAGATAGTAGTGAGCAGTTCTTC. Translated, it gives CASSQDSSEQFF.

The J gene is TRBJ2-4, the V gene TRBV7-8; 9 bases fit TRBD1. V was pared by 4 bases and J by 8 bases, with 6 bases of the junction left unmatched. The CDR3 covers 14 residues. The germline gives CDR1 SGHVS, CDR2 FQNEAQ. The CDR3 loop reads CASSSPGQGYIQYF. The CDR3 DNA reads TGTGCCAGCAGCTCGCCGGGACAGGGTTACATTCAGTACTTC.

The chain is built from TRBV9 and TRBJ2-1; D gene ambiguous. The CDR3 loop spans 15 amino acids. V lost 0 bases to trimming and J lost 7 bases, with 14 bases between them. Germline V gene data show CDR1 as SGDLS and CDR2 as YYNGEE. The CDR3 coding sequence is TGTGCCAGCAGCGTAGTGTCAGGTGGTGGGAATGAGCAGTTCTTC. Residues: CASSVVSGGGNEQFF.

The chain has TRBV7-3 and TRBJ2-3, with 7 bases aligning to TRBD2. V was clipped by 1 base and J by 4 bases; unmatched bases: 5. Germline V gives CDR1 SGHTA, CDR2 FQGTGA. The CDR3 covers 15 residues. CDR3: CASSLSGSVADTQYF. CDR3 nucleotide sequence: TGTGCCAGCAGCTTAAGCGGGAGTGTTGCAGATACGCAGTATTTT.

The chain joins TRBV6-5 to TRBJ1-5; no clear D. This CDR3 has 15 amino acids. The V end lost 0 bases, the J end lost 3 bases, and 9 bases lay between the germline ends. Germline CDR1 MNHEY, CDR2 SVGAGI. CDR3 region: CASSYSLDINQPQHF. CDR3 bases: TGTGCCAGCAGTTACTCTTTGGATATCAATCAGCCCCAGCATTTT.

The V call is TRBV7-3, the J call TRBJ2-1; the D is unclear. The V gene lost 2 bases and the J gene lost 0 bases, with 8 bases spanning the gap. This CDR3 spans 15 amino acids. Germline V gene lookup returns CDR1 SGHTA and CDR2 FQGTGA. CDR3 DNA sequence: TGTGCCAGCAGCTTACGTCAGCCCTCCTACAATGAGCAGTTCTTC. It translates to CASSLRQPSYNEQFF.

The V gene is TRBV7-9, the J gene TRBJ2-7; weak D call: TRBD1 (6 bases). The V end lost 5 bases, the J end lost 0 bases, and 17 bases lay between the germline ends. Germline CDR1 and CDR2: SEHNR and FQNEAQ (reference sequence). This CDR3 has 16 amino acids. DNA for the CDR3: TGTGCCAGCAGCCCCCGCACGGGGACACCCTCCTACGAGCAGTACTTC. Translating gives CASSPRTGTPSYEQYF.

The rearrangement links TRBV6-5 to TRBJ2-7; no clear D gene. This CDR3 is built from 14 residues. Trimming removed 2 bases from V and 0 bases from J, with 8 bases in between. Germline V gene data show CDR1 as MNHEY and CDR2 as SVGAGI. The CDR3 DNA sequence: TGTGCCAGCAGTTACCGGGCGGTCTCCTACGAGCAGTACTTC. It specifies CASSYRAVSYEQYF.

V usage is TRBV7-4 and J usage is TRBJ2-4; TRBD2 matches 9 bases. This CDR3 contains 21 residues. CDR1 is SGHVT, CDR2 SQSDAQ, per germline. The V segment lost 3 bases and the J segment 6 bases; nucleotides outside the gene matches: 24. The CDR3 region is CASSLGPSSGRLRVLRNIQYF. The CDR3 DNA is TGTGCCAGCAGCTTGGGGCCAAGCAGCGGGAGGTTACGGGTTTTACGAAACATTCAGTACTTC.

Here the CDR3 reads CASTEDRGRPSYNEQFF. The CDR3 region has the DNA TGTGCCAGCACCGAGGACAGGGGCAGACCCTCCTACAATGAGCAGTTCTTC. The chain recombines TRBV28 with TRBJ2-1; 9 bases map to TRBD1. The length of the CDR3 is 17 residues. Germline lookup yields CDR1 MDHEN and CDR2 SYDVKM. The V gene end was trimmed by 7 bases and the J gene end by 0 bases; junction bases not matched to a gene: 10.

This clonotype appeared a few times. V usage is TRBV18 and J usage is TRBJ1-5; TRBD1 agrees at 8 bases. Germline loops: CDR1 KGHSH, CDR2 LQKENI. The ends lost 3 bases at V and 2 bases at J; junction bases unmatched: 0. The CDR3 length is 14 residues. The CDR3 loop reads CASSPTGGNQPQHF. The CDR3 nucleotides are TGTGCCAGCTCACCGACAGGGGGCAATCAGCCCCAGCATTTT. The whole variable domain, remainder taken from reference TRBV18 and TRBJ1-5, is NAGVMQNPRHLVRRRGQEARLRCSPMKGHSHVYWYRQLPEEGLKFMVYLQKENIIDESGMPKERFSAEFPKEGPSILRIQQVVRGDSAAYFCASSPTGGNQPQHFGDGTRLSIL.

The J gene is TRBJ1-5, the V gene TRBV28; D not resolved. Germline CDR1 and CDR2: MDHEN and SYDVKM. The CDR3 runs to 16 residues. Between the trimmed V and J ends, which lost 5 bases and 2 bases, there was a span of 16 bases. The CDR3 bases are TGTGCCAGCAGTCCCGGATCCTCCTATGGCAATCAGCCCCAGCATTTT. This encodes CASSPGSSYGNQPQHF.

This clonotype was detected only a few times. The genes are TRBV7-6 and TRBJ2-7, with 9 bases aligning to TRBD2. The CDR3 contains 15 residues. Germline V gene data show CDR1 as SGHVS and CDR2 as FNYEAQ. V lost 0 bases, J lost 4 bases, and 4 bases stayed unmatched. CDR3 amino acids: CASSLALAGRYEQYF. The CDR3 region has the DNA TGTGCCAGCAGCTTAGCGCTAGCGGGAAGGTACGAGCAGTACTTC. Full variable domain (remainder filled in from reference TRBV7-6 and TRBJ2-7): GAGVSQSPRYKVTKRGQDVALRCDPISGHVSLYWYRQALGQGPEFLTYFNYEAQQDKSGLPNDRFSAERPEGSISTLTIQRTEQRDSAMYRCASSLALAGRYEQYFGPGTRLTVT.

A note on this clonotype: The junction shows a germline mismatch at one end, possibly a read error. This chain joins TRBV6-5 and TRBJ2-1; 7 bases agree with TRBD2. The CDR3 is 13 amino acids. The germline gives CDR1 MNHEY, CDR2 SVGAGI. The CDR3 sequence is CASSYGTNNEQLF. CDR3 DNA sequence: TGTGCCAGCAGTTACGGGACTAACAATGAGCAGCTCTTC.

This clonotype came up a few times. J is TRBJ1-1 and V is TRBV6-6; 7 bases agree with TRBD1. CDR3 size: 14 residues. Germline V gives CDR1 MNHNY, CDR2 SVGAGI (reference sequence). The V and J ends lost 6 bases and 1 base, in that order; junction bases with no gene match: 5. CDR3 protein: CASSWGQPNTEAFF. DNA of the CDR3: TGTGCCAGCAGCTGGGGACAGCCGAACACTGAAGCTTTCTTT.

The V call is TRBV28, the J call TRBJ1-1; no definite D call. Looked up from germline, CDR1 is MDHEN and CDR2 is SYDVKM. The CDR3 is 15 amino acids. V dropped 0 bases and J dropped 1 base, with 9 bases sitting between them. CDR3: CASSLWGYSNTEAFF. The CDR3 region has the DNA TGTGCCAGCAGTTTATGGGGATACTCGAACACTGAAGCTTTCTTT.

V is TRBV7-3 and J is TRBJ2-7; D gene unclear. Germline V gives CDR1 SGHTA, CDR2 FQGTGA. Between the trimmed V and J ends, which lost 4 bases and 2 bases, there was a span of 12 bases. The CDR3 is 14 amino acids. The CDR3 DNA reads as TGTGCCAGCAGCTCACTGACTCGCCCCTACGAGCAGTACTTC. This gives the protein CASSSLTRPYEQYF.

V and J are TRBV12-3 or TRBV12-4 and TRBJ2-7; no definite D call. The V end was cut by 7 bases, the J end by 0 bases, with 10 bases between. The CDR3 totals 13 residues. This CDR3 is CASTPDVSYEQYF. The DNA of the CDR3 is TGTGCCAGCACCCCGGACGTCTCCTACGAGCAGTACTTC.

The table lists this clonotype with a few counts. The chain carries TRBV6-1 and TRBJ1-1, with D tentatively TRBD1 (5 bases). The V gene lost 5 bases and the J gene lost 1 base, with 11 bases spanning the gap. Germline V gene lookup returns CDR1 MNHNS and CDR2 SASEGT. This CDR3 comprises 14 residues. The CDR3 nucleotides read TGTGCCAGCAGTTGGGACGCGGGGAACACTGAAGCTTTCTTT. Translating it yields CASSWDAGNTEAFF.

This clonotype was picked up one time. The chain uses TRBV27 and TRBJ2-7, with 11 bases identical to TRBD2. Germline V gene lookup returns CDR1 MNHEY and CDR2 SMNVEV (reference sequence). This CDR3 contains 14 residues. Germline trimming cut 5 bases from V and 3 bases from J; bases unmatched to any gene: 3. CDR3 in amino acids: CASSPGTSGYEQYF. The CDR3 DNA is TGTGCCAGCAGTCCAGGGACTAGCGGCTACGAGCAGTACTTC.

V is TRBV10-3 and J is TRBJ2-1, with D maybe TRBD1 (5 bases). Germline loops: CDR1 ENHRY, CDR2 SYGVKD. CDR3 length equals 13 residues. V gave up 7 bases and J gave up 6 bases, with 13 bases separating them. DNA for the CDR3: TGTGCCATCATCGAAGGGGATACCAATGAGCAGTTCTTC. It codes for CAIIEGDTNEQFF.

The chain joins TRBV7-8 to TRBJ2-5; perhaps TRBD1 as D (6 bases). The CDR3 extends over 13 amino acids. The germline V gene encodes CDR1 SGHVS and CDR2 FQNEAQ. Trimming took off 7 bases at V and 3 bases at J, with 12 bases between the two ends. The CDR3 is CASISEGEETQYF. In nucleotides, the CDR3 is TGTGCCAGCATATCAGAGGGGGAAGAGACCCAGTACTTC. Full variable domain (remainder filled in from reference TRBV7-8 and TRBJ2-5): GAGVSQSPRYKVAKRGQDVALRCDPISGHVSLFWYQQALGQGPEFLTYFQNEAQLDKSGLPSDRFFAERPEGSVSTLKIQRTQQEDSAVYLCASISEGEETQYFGPGTRLLVL.

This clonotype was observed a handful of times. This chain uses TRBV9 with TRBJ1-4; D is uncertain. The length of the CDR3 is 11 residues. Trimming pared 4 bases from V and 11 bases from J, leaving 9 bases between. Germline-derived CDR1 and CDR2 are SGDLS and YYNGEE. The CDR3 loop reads CASSQGEKLFF. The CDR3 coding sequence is TGTGCCAGCAGCCAAGGCGAGAAACTGTTTTTT.

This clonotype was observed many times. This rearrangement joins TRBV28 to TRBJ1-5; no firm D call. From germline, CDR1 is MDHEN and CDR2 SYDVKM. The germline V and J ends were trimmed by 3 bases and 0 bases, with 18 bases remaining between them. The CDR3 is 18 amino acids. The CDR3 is CASSFGLGITYSNQPQHF. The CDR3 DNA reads TGTGCCAGCAGTTTTGGGTTGGGGATTACCTATAGCAATCAGCCCCAGCATTTT. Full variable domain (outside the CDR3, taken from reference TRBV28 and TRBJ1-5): DVKVTQSSRYLVKRTGEKVFLECVQDMDHENMFWYRQDPGLGLRLIYFSYDVKMKEKGDIPEGYSVSREKKERFSLILESASTNQTSMYLCASSFGLGITYSNQPQHFGDGTRLSIL.